Shown below are 8 T cell receptor beta chains from a single sample sequenced in a study of blood T cell repertoires in COVID-19. The assay was immunoSEQ multiplex PCR, and TCRdb's table has in-frame clones only and misses some. This sample has some 38,000 clones; around 89% occur once, and the top ten carry less than 30%. Sequenced input: peripheral blood. These TCRs come from a man between 60 and 75 years old with active or convalescent COVID-19.

The genes are TRBV5-1 and TRBJ2-7, with 9 bases matching TRBD2. CDR3 length: 15 residues. Germline CDR1 is SGHRS and CDR2 is YFSETQ. The V segment lost 2 bases and the J segment 1 base; nucleotides outside the gene matches: 4. CDR3 protein: CASSFGLAGSYEQYF. CDR3 coding DNA: TGCGCCAGCAGCTTCGGCCTAGCGGGATCCTACGAGCAGTACTTC.

The chain combines TRBV29-1 with TRBJ2-7; perhaps TRBD2 as D (6 bases). The CDR3 extends over 15 amino acids. V gave up 4 bases and J gave up 1 base, with 17 bases separating them. CDR1 and CDR2 from the germline V gene are SQVTM and ANQGSEA. The CDR3 spells CSVARWRDLSYEQYF. In DNA, the CDR3 is TGCAGCGTTGCAAGGTGGCGGGATTTGTCCTACGAGCAGTACTTC.

In this sample, this clone turned up a few times. The chain links TRBV10-3 to TRBJ2-5; 11 bases agree with TRBD1. The length of the CDR3 is 15 residues. Germline CDR1 ENHRY, CDR2 SYGVKD. V trimming: 6 bases; J trimming: 1 base; junction bases outside the gene matches: 4. The CDR3 region has the DNA TGTGCCATCAGCCCCGGGACAGGGGGCCAAGAGACCCAGTACTTC. Translated, it gives CAISPGTGGQETQYF.

The chain uses TRBV7-9 and TRBJ1-3; TRBD1 aligns across 7 bases. Germline V gene lookup returns CDR1 SEHNR and CDR2 FQNEAQ (reference sequence). The V and J ends lost 7 bases and 2 bases, in that order; junction bases with no gene match: 5. The CDR3 is made up of 14 amino acids. The CDR3 DNA is TGTGCCAGCAACGACAGGGCGGCTGGAAACACCATATATTTT. It encodes CASNDRAAGNTIYF. Combining the CDR3 with reference TRBV7-9 and TRBJ1-3 gives the whole variable domain DTGVSQNPRHKITKRGQNVTFRCDPISEHNRLYWYRQTLGQGPEFLTYFQNEAQLEKSRLLSDRFSAERPKGSFSTLEIQRTEQGDSAMYLCASNDRAAGNTIYFGEGSWLTVV.

The V gene is TRBV6-5, the J gene TRBJ2-7; TRBD1 is a possible D gene (6 bases). CDR3 length: 14 residues. Germline CDR1 and CDR2: MNHEY and SVGAGI. The chain's CDR3 is CASSPRRDTGWTFV. For the CDR3, the DNA is TGTGCCAGCAGTCCCAGAAGGGACACCGGCTGGACTTTTGTC.

The chain is built from TRBV28 and TRBJ2-3, with a tentative D call TRBD1 (6 bases). V shed 3 bases and J shed 2 bases, with 12 bases lying between them. Germline lookup yields CDR1 MDHEN and CDR2 SYDVKM. This CDR3 has 15 residues. The CDR3 protein is CASSFYQGYTDTQYF. CDR3 nucleotide sequence: TGTGCCAGCAGTTTTTACCAGGGGTACACAGATACGCAGTATTTT.

The chain joins TRBV5-1 to TRBJ2-1; perhaps TRBD2 as D (6 bases). Deletions cut 0 bases from V and 10 bases from J, with 11 bases between. The CDR3 loop spans 13 amino acids. Per germline, CDR1 SGHRS and CDR2 YFSETQ. CDR3: CASSLGGAGEQFF. CDR3 in DNA: TGCGCCAGCAGCTTGGGCGGGGCGGGGGAGCAGTTCTTC. Filled out from reference TRBV5-1 and TRBJ2-1, the complete variable domain reads KAGVTQTPRYLIKTRGQQVTLSCSPISGHRSVSWYQQTPGQGLQFLFEYFSETQRNKGNFPGRFSGRQFSNSRSEMNVSTLELGDSALYLCASSLGGAGEQFFGPGTRLTVL.

The chain combines TRBV19 with TRBJ1-5; D is uncertain. The CDR3 sequence is 14 residues long. CDR1 LNHDA and CDR2 SQIVND come from the germline V gene (reference sequence). V lost 1 base and J lost 6, with 10 bases in between. The CDR3 bases are TGTGCCAGTAGTATAGGGCCACAAAGTCAGCCCCAGCATTTT. Its protein product is CASSIGPQSQPQHF.